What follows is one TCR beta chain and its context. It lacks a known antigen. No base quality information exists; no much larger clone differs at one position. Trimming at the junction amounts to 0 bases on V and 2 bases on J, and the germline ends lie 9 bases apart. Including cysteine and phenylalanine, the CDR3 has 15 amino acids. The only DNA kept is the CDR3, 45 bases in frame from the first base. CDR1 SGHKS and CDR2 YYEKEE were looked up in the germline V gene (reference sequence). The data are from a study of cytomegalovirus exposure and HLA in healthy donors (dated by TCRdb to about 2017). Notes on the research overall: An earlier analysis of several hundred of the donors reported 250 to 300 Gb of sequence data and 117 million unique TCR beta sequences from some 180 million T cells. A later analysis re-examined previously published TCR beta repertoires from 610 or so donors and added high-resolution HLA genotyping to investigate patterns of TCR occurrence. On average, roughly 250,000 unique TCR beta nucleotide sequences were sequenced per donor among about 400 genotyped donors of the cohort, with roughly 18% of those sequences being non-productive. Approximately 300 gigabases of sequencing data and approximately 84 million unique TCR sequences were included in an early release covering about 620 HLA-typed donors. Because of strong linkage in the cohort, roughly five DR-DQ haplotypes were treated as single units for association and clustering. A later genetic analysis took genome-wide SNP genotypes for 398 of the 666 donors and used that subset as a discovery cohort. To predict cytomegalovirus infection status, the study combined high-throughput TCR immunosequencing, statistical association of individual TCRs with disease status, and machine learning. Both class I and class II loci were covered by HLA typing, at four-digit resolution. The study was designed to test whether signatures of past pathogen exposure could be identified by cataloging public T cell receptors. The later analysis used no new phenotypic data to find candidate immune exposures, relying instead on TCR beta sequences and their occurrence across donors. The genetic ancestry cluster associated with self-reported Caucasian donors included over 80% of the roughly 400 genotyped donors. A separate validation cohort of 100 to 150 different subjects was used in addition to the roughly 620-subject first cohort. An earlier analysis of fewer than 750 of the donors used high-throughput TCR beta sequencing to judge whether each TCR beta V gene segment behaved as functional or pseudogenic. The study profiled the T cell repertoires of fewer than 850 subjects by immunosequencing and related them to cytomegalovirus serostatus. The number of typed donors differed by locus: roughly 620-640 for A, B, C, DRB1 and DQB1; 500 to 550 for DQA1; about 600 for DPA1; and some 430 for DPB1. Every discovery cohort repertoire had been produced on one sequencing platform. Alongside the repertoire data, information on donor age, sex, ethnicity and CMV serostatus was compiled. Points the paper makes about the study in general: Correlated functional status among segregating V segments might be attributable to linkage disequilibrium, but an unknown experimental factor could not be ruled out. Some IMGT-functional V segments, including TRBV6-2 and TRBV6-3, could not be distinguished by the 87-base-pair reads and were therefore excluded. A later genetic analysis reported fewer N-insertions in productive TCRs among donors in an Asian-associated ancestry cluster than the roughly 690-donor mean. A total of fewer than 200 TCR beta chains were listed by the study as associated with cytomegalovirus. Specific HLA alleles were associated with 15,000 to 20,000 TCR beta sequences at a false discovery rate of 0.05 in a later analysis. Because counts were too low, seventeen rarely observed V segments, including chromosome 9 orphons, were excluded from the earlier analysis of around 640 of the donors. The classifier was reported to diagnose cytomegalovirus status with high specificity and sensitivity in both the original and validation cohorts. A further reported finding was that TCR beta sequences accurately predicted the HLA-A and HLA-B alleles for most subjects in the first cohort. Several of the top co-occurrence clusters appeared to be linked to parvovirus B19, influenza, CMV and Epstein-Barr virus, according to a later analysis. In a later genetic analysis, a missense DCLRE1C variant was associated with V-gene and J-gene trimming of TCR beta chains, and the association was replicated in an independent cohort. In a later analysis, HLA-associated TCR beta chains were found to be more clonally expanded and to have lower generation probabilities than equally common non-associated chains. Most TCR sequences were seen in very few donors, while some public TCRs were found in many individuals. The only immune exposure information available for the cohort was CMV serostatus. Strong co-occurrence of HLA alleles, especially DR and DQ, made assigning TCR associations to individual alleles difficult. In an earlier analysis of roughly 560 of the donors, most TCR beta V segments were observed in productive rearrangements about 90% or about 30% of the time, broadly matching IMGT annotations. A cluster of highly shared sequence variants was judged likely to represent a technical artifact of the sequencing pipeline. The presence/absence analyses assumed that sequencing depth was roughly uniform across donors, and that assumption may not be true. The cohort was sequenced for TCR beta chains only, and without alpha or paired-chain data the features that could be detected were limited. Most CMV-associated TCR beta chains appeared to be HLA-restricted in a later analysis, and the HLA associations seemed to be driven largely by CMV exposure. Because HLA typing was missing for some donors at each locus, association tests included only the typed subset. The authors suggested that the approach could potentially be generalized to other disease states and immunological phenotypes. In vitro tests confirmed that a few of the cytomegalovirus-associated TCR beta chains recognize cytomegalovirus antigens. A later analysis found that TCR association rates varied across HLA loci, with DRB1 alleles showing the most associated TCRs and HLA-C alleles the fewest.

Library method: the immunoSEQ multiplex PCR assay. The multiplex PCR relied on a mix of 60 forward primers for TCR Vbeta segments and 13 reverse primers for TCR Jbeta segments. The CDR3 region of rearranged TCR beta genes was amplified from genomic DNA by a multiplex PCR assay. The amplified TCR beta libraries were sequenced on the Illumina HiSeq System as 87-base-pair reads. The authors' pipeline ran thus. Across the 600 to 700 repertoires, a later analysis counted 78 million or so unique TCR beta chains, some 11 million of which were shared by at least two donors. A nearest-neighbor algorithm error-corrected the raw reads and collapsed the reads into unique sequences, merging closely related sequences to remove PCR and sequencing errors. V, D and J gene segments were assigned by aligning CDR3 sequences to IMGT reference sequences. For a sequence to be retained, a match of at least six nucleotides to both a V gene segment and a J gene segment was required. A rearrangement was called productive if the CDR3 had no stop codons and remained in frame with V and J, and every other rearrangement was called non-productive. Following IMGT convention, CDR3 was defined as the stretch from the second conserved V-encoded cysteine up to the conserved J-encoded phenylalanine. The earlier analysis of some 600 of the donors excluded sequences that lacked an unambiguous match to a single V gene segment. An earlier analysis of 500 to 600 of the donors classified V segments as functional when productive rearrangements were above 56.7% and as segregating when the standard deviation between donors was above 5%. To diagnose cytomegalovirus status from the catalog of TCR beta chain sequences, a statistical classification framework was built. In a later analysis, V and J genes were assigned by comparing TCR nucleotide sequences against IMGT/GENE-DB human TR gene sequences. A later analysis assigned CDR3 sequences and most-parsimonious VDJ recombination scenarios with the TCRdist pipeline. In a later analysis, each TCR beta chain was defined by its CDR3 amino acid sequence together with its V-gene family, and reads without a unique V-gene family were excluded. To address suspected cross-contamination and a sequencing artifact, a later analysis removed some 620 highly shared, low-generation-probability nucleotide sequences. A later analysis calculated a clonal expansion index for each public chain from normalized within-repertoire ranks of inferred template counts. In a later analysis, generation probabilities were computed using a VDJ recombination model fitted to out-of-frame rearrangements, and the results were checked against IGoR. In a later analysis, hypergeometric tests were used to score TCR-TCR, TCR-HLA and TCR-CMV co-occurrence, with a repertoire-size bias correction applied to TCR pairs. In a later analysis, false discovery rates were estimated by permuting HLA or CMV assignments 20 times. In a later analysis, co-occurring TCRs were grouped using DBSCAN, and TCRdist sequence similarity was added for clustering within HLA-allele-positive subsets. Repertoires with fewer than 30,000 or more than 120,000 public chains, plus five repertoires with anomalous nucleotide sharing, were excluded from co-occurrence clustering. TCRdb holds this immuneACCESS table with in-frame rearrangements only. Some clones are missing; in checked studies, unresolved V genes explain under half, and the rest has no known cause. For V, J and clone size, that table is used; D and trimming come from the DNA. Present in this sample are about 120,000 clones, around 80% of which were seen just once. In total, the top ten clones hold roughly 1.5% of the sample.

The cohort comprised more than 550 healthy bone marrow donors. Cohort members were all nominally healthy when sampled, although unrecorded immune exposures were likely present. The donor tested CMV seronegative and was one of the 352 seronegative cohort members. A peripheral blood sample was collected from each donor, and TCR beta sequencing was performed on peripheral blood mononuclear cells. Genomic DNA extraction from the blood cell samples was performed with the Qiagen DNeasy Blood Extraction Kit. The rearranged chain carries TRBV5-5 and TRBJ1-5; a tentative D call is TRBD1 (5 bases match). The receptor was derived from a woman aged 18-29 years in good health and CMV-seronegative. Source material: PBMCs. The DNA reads TGTGCCAGCAGCTTGGAGGGGTATGGCAATCAGCCCCAGCATTTT. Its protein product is CASSLEGYGNQPQHF.